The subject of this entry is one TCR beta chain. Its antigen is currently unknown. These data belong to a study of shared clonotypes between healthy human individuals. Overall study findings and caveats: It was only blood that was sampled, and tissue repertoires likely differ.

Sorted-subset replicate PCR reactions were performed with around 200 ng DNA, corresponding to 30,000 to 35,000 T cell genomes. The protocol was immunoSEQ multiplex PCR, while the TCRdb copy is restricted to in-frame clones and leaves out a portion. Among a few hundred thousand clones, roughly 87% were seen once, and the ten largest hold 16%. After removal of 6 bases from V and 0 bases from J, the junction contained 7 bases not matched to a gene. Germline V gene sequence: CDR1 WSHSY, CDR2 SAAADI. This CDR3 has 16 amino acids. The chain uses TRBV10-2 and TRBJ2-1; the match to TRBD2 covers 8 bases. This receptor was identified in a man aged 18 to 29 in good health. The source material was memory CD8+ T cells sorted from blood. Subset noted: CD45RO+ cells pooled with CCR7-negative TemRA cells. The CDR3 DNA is TGCGCCAGCAGAGCAGCGGGAGAGTACTCCTACAATGAGCAGTTCTTC. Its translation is CASRAAGEYSYNEQFF.